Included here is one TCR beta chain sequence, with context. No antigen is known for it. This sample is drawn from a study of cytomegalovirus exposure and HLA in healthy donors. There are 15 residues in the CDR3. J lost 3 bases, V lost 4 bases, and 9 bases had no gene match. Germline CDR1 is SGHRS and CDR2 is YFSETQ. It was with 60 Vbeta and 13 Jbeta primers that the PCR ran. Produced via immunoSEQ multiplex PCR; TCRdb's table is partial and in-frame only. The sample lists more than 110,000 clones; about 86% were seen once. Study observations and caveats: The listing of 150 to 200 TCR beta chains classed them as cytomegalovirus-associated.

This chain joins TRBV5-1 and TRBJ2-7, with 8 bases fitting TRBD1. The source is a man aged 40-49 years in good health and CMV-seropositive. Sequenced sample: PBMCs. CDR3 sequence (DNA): TGCGCCAGCAGCAAGGTTCGGGGGACAGGCTACGAGCAGTACTTC. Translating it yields CASSKVRGTGYEQYF.